These 26 T cell receptor beta chains originate from one sample sequenced in a study of cytomegalovirus exposure and HLA in healthy donors. Generated by immunoSEQ multiplex PCR, the TCRdb table keeps only in-frame clones and is missing some. This table holds 90,000 to 100,000 clones, roughly 84% found once. The source material was PBMCs. All receptors derive from a man aged 18 to 30 in good health and CMV-seropositive.

The rearrangement uses TRBV5-4 and TRBJ2-5, with a weak D call TRBD2 (7 bases). Germline V gives CDR1 SGHNT, CDR2 YYREEE (reference sequence). V gave up 9 bases and J gave up 5 bases, with 17 bases separating them. This CDR3 has 13 amino acids. In nucleotides, the CDR3 is TGTGCCACTTTTGGGGGGGGCGAGGAGACCCAGTACTTC. This encodes CATFGGGEETQYF.

The chain carries TRBV5-1 and TRBJ2-3, with 13 bases matching TRBD2. J gave up 6 bases and V 0 bases, and 7 bases lay outside the gene matches. The CDR3 totals 17 residues. Per the germline V gene, CDR1 is SGHRS and CDR2 is YFSETQ. The CDR3 DNA sequence: TGCGCCAGCAGCTTGGGGACTAGCGGGGGAGTAGCGGATACGCAGTATTTT. It translates to CASSLGTSGGVADTQYF. Complete variable domain (other parts from reference TRBV5-1 and TRBJ2-3): KAGVTQTPRYLIKTRGQQVTLSCSPISGHRSVSWYQQTPGQGLQFLFEYFSETQRNKGNFPGRFSGRQFSNSRSEMNVSTLELGDSALYLCASSLGTSGGVADTQYFGPGTRLTVL.

The CDR3 bases are TGCAGCGTTGAAGTACGGGGGGCAAGATCCACAGATACGCAGTATTTT. Translating gives CSVEVRGARSTDTQYF. The chain uses TRBV29-1 and TRBJ2-3; the D gene is possibly TRBD2 (7 bases). CDR1 and CDR2 from the germline V gene are SQVTM and ANQGSEA. Trimming took 1 base from V and 2 from J, leaving 16 bases between them. The CDR3 extends over 16 amino acids.

The V and J genes are TRBV28 and TRBJ2-1; 13 bases line up with TRBD2. V lost 5 bases, J lost 6 bases, and 10 bases stayed unmatched. The length of the CDR3 is 17 residues. In germline, CDR1 is MDHEN, CDR2 SYDVKM. CDR3 amino acids: CASSTIGLAGAANEQFF. In nucleotides, the CDR3 is TGTGCCAGCAGTACCATCGGACTAGCGGGAGCGGCCAATGAGCAGTTCTTC.

The V call is TRBV28, the J call TRBJ1-2, with 10 bases identical to TRBD1. CDR3 size: 15 residues. V shed 4 bases and J 7 bases; nucleotides not matched to a gene: 9. Germline V gene sequence: CDR1 MDHEN, CDR2 SYDVKM. Written as DNA, the CDR3 is TGTGCCAGCAGTTCGCCTGGGACAGGGGACAGTGGCTACACCTTC. Amino acid sequence: CASSSPGTGDSGYTF.

This chain links TRBV27 with TRBJ2-3, with 7 bases fitting TRBD2. This CDR3 comprises 14 residues. With 4 bases clipped from V and 4 bases from J, the junction kept 5 bases outside the gene matches. CDR1 is MNHEY and CDR2 is SMNVEV in the germline V gene (reference sequence). CDR3: CASSSAGVPDTQYF. Written as DNA, the CDR3 is TGTGCCAGCAGTTCGGCGGGAGTCCCAGATACGCAGTATTTT.

V gene TRBV11-2 combines with J gene TRBJ2-2; 11 positions agree with TRBD1. With V trimmed by 5 bases and J by 5 bases, 10 bases remained unmatched. CDR1 SGHAT and CDR2 FQNNGV come from the germline V gene. The CDR3 covers 17 residues. The CDR3 DNA reads TGTGCCAGCAGCCAAGATCCGGGACAGGGGGGGACCGGGGAGCTGTTTTTT. It codes for CASSQDPGQGGTGELFF.

The chain carries TRBV30 and TRBJ1-5, with 11 nucleotides matching TRBD1. Trimming at V came to 5 bases and at J to 1 base, leaving 4 bases not matched to a gene. CDR1 and CDR2 (germline): GTSNPN, SVGIG (reference sequence). This CDR3 region has 15 residues. CDR3 sequence (DNA): TGTGCCTGGGAAGGGACAGGGGGAAGCAATCAGCCCCAGCATTTT. It specifies CAWEGTGGSNQPQHF. Using reference TRBV30 and TRBJ1-5 for the parts outside the CDR3, the full variable domain is SQTIHQWPATLVQPVGSPLSLECTVEGTSNPNLYWYRQAAGRGLQLLFYSVGIGQISSEVPQNLSASRPQDRQFILSSKKLLLSDSGFYLCAWEGTGGSNQPQHFGDGTRLSIL.

For this clone: In the same sample, other DNA sequences code for this CDR3. This rearrangement joins TRBV29-1 to TRBJ2-7; TRBD1 agrees at 7 bases. CDR1 and CDR2 (germline): SQVTM, ANQGSEA. V was clipped by 4 bases and J by 0 bases; unmatched bases: 6. The CDR3 covers 14 residues. The CDR3 sequence: CSVVTGLSSYEQYF. In DNA form, the CDR3 reads TGCAGCGTTGTGACAGGGCTTAGCTCCTACGAGCAGTACTTC.

The V call is TRBV4-1, the J call TRBJ2-7; TRBD2 matches 12 bases. Germline CDR1 reads MGHRA; CDR2 reads YSYEKL. Losses at the gene ends were 4 bases for V and 0 bases for J; bases not matched to a gene: 4. The CDR3 covers 16 residues. CDR3 DNA: TGCGCCAGCAGCCTTCTAGCGGGAGGGAGCTCCTACGAGCAGTACTTC. This encodes CASSLLAGGSSYEQYF.

This chain uses TRBV7-9 with TRBJ2-7; no clear D. Deletions cut 5 bases from V and 6 bases from J, with 14 bases between. Germline V gene lookup returns CDR1 SEHNR and CDR2 FQNEAQ (reference sequence). This CDR3 comprises 13 residues. For the CDR3, the DNA is TGTGCCAGCAGCCCCCCGGGTTTATCCGAGCAGTACTTC. Protein sequence: CASSPPGLSEQYF. Looking up the rest from reference TRBV7-9 and TRBJ2-7 gives the full variable domain: DTGVSQNPRHKITKRGQNVTFRCDPISEHNRLYWYRQTLGQGPEFLTYFQNEAQLEKSRLLSDRFSAERPKGSFSTLEIQRTEQGDSAMYLCASSPPGLSEQYFGPGTRLTVT.

This chain uses TRBV6-5 with TRBJ2-7; a possible D gene is TRBD2 (6 bases). Germline-derived CDR1 and CDR2 are MNHEY and SVGAGI. This CDR3 is 14 amino acids long. Trimming pared 2 bases from V and 7 bases from J, leaving 15 bases between. DNA for the CDR3: TGTGCCAGCAGTTACGGCCAGGAGGGTCGGGAGCAGTACTTC. Translation gives CASSYGQEGREQYF.

This rearrangement joins TRBV27 to TRBJ1-2; D is uncertain. V was pared by 2 bases and J by 8 bases, with 12 bases between. The CDR3 length is 13 residues. Germline-derived CDR1 and CDR2 are MNHEY and SMNVEV (reference sequence). The CDR3 region has the DNA TGTGCCAGCAGTTTAAATATGGCAATCGGCTACACCTTC. The encoded protein is CASSLNMAIGYTF.

This rearrangement joins TRBV5-4 to TRBJ1-5, with 8 bases matching TRBD1. The germline gives CDR1 SGHNT, CDR2 YYREEE (reference sequence). The V segment lost 0 bases and the J segment 10 bases; nucleotides outside the gene matches: 12. The CDR3 contains 16 residues. The CDR3 region is CASSLVRGHVVSPQHF. CDR3 sequence (DNA): TGTGCCAGCAGCTTGGTCAGGGGGCATGTGGTTAGTCCCCAGCATTTT.

This clone was recorded once. This chain connects TRBV6-5 to TRBJ1-1; 8 positions agree with TRBD1. The junction had 13 bases not matched to a gene; V was cut back by 5 bases and J by 8 bases. This CDR3 is 15 amino acids long. Germline loops: CDR1 MNHEY, CDR2 SVGAGI. Written as DNA, the CDR3 is TGTGCCAGCAGTACCATGACAGGGGTCGGGATCGAAGCTTTCTTT. This sequence encodes CASSTMTGVGIEAFF.

This chain joins TRBV5-1 and TRBJ1-6, with 7 positions matching TRBD1. CDR1 is SGHRS, CDR2 YFSETQ, per germline. Unmatched junction bases numbered 2, after V lost 0 bases and J lost 5 bases. The CDR3 is 15 amino acids. The CDR3 region is CASSLGDRNNSPLHF. CDR3 bases: TGCGCCAGCAGCTTGGGGGACAGAAATAATTCACCCCTCCACTTT.

This clone was recorded a few times. V and J are TRBV7-2 and TRBJ2-1; 10 bases match TRBD2. Germline CDR1 SGHTA, CDR2 FQGNSA. CDR3 size: 13 residues. Trimming cost V 7 bases and J 9 bases; bases outside gene matches: 6. The CDR3 sequence: CASNPTSGVEQFF. In DNA form, the CDR3 reads TGTGCCAGCAACCCTACTAGCGGGGTTGAGCAGTTCTTC.

The sample holds one count of this clone. The chain uses TRBV14 and TRBJ2-7, with unresolved D. This CDR3 is built from 14 residues. CDR1 SGHDN and CDR2 FVKESK come from the germline V gene. V lost 8 bases to trimming and J lost 1 base, with 15 bases between them. CDR3 sequence: CASSKAAPSYEQYF. The CDR3 DNA sequence: TGTGCCAGCTCAAAGGCGGCTCCGTCCTACGAGCAGTACTTC. Using reference TRBV14 and TRBJ2-7 for the parts outside the CDR3, the full variable domain is EAGVTQFPSHSVIEKGQTVTLRCDPISGHDNLYWYRRVMGKEIKFLLHFVKESKQDESGMPNNRFLAERTGGTYSTLKVQPAELEDSGVYFCASSKAAPSYEQYFGPGTRLTVT.

This chain uses TRBV7-9 with TRBJ2-3, with TRBD1 as a possible D gene (5 bases). The ends were cut back, 1 base at V and 3 bases at J, with 11 bases in the middle. The CDR3 is made up of 15 amino acids. Per the germline V gene, CDR1 is SEHNR and CDR2 is FQNEAQ (reference sequence). CDR3 nucleotide sequence: TGTGCCAGCAGCTTAGTCCAGGGTGGGACAGATACGCAGTATTTT. Protein product: CASSLVQGGTDTQYF.

The genes are TRBV6-1 and TRBJ2-7; TRBD2 matches 12 bases. The junction had 3 bases not matched to a gene; V was cut back by 5 bases and J by 1 base. CDR3 length: 15 residues. Germline CDR1 and CDR2: MNHNS and SASEGT. CDR3 sequence (DNA): TGTGCCAGCAGTACTAGCGGGGGGCCGTCCTACGAGCAGTACTTC. It specifies CASSTSGGPSYEQYF.

The chain has TRBV6-4 and TRBJ1-1, with unresolved D. The CDR3 runs to 13 residues. Looked up from germline, CDR1 is MRHNA and CDR2 is SNTAGT. V lost 6 bases, J lost 1 base, and 9 bases lay in between. The CDR3 region has the DNA TGTGCCAGCAGGAGGGAAAGGAACACTGAAGCTTTCTTT. This sequence encodes CASRRERNTEAFF.

The chain combines TRBV4-3 with TRBJ2-2; TRBD1 is a possible D gene (5 bases). The CDR3 is 15 residues long. CDR1 and CDR2 (germline): LGHNA, YSLEER. V gave up 3 bases and J gave up 3 bases, with 11 bases separating them. The DNA of the CDR3 is TGCGCCAGCAGCCAGGCGACAGAATACACCGGGGAGCTGTTTTTT. It yields the protein CASSQATEYTGELFF.

The chain is built from TRBV25-1 and TRBJ1-4, with 11 bases aligning to TRBD1. V gave up 4 bases and J gave up 1 base; unmatched junction bases: 5. The CDR3 spans 17 residues. From germline, CDR1 is MGHDK and CDR2 SYGVNS. CDR3 sequence (DNA): TGTGCCAGCAGTGCGGGACAGGGGGTGGGAACTAATGAAAAACTGTTTTTT. Translated, it gives CASSAGQGVGTNEKLFF.

The genes are TRBV5-8 and TRBJ1-1; D call uncertain. V lost 7 bases and J 1 base, leaving 11 bases between the germline ends. The CDR3 runs 13 residues. Germline V gene lookup returns CDR1 SGHTS and CDR2 YDEGEE. The CDR3 is CASGPLANTEAFF. The CDR3, as DNA: TGTGCCAGCGGGCCTCTTGCGAACACTGAAGCTTTCTTT.

J is TRBJ1-2 and V is TRBV19, with a weak D call TRBD1 (5 bases). Germline loops: CDR1 LNHDA, CDR2 SQIVND (reference sequence). CDR3 length: 15 amino acids. Trimming pared 5 bases from V and 3 bases from J, leaving 16 bases between. In nucleotides, the CDR3 is TGTGCCAGTAGTTTAGGAGAAAAAGGGGACTATGGCTACACCTTC. Translation gives CASSLGEKGDYGYTF. The full variable domain, in which reference TRBV19 and TRBJ1-2 provide the parts outside the CDR3, is DGGITQSPKYLFRKEGQNVTLSCEQNLNHDAMYWYRQDPGQGLRLIYYSQIVNDFQKGDIAEGYSVSREKKESFPLTVTSAQKNPTAFYLCASSLGEKGDYGYTFGSGTRLTVV.

The chain joins TRBV10-3 to TRBJ2-2; possible D gene TRBD2, 7 bases. The CDR3 loop spans 14 amino acids. Germline V gene sequence: CDR1 ENHRY, CDR2 SYGVKD. V gave up 6 bases and J gave up 7 bases, with 15 bases separating them. CDR3 DNA sequence: TGTGCCATCAGCCAGGGGAGGGATAACGGGGAGCTGTTTTTT. Amino acids: CAISQGRDNGELFF.